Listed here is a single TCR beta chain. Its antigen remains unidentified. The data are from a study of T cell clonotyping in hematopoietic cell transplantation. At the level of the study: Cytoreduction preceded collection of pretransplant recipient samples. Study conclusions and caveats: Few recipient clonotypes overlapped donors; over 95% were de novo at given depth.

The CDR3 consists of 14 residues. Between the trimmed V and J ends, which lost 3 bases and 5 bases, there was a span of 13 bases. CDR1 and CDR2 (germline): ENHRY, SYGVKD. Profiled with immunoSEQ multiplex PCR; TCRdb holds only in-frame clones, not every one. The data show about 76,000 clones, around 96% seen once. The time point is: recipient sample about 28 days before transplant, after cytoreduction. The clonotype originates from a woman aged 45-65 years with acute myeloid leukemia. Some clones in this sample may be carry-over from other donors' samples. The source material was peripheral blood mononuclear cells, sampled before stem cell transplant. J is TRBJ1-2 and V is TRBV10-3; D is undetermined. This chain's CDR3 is CAISDLLTYYGYTF. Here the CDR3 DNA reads TGTGCCATCAGTGATTTACTTACTTATTATGGCTACACCTTC.